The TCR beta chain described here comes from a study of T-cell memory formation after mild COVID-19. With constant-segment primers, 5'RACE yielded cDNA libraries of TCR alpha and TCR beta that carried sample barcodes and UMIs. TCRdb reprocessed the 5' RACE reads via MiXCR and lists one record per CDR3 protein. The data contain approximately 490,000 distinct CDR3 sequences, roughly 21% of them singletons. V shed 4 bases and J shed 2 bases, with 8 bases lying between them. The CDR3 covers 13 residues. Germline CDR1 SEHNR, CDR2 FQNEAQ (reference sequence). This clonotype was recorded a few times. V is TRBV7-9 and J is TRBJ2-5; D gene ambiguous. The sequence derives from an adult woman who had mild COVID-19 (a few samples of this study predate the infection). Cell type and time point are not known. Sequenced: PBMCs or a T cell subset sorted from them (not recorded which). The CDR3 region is CASSSQDQETQYF. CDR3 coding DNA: TGTGCCAGCAGCTCGCAGGATCAAGAGACCCAGTACTTC.